This is a list of T cell receptor beta chains from one sample in a study of cytomegalovirus exposure and HLA in healthy donors. Clones were sequenced by immunoSEQ multiplex PCR, and TCRdb holds only the in-frame ones, with some missing. The table shows some 130,000 clones, with 75% to 90% occurring only once. Input material: PBMCs. All receptors come from a man aged 40-49 years in good health and CMV-seronegative. CDR3s include the opening cysteine and the closing phenylalanine or tryptophan. Each record gives: clone size, D gene, V gene, J gene, CDR3 protein, CDR3 DNA. A D gene is named only where the DNA matches it firmly. The size field is filled for only some rows; it gives once, few, many or a size class.

clone_size: NA; d_call: TRBD2; v_call: TRBV7-2; j_call: TRBJ2-1; cdr3_aa: CASSFMRELYNEQFF; cdr3_nt: TGTGCCAGCAGCTTCATGCGGGAGTTGTACAATGAGCAGTTCTTC
clone_size: NA; d_call: NA; v_call: TRBV27; j_call: TRBJ1-5; cdr3_aa: CASSLSRDQPQHF; cdr3_nt: TGTGCCAGCAGTTTATCGAGGGATCAGCCCCAGCATTTT
clone_size: NA; d_call: NA; v_call: TRBV18; j_call: TRBJ2-7; cdr3_aa: CASGTGRGAFDEQYF; cdr3_nt: TGTGCCAGCGGGACGGGTCGGGGGGCCTTCGACGAGCAGTACTTC
clone_size: NA; d_call: TRBD2; v_call: TRBV5-1; j_call: TRBJ2-2; cdr3_aa: CASSARTGGFTGELFF; cdr3_nt: TGCGCCAGCAGCGCCCGGACGGGGGGTTTCACCGGGGAGCTGTTTTTT
clone_size: NA; d_call: TRBD1; v_call: TRBV10-3; j_call: TRBJ2-2; cdr3_aa: CAIRGQGGTGELFF; cdr3_nt: TGTGCCATCAGGGGACAGGGGGGCACCGGGGAGCTGTTTTTT
clone_size: NA; d_call: TRBD1; v_call: TRBV7-2; j_call: TRBJ2-5; cdr3_aa: CASTRDRAQETQYF; cdr3_nt: TGTGCCAGCACCCGCGACAGGGCCCAAGAGACCCAGTACTTC
clone_size: NA; d_call: NA; v_call: TRBV6-5; j_call: TRBJ2-1; cdr3_aa: CASTRGGSVFEQFF; cdr3_nt: TGTGCCAGCACCCGGGGAGGCTCTGTATTTGAGCAGTTCTTC
clone_size: NA; d_call: TRBD2; v_call: TRBV5-4; j_call: TRBJ2-1; cdr3_aa: CASSQGLAGITHGQFF; cdr3_nt: TGTGCCAGCAGCCAAGGACTAGCGGGGATAACCCACGGGCAGTTCTTC
clone_size: few; d_call: NA; v_call: TRBV19; j_call: TRBJ1-4; cdr3_aa: CASSPVATNEKLFF; cdr3_nt: TGTGCCAGTAGTCCGGTTGCAACTAATGAAAAACTGTTTTTT
clone_size: NA; d_call: NA; v_call: TRBV25-1; j_call: TRBJ2-2; cdr3_aa: CASSEQNRAGELFF; cdr3_nt: TGTGCCAGCAGTGAACAAAACAGGGCCGGGGAGCTGTTTTTT
clone_size: few; d_call: TRBD1; v_call: TRBV19; j_call: TRBJ1-5; cdr3_aa: CASSIPTTDRDGQPQHF; cdr3_nt: TGTGCCAGTAGTATCCCCACAACCGACAGGGACGGGCAGCCCCAGCATTTT
clone_size: few; d_call: NA; v_call: TRBV6-1; j_call: TRBJ2-7; cdr3_aa: CASNGPSGTYEQYF; cdr3_nt: TGTGCCAGCAATGGGCCCTCGGGGACCTACGAGCAGTACTTC
clone_size: NA; d_call: TRBD2; v_call: TRBV7-6; j_call: TRBJ2-2; cdr3_aa: CASSFSSGGVTGELFF; cdr3_nt: TGTGCCAGCAGCTTCTCGAGCGGGGGGGTTACCGGGGAGCTGTTTTTT
clone_size: NA; d_call: NA; v_call: TRBV2; j_call: TRBJ2-5; cdr3_aa: CASSESGRETQYF; cdr3_nt: TGTGCCAGCAGTGAGAGCGGACGAGAGACCCAGTACTTC
clone_size: NA; d_call: NA; v_call: TRBV19; j_call: TRBJ1-1; cdr3_aa: CASSTSWGSDTEAFF; cdr3_nt: TGTGCCAGTAGTACTTCGTGGGGCTCGGACACTGAAGCTTTCTTT
clone_size: once; d_call: TRBD1; v_call: TRBV10-1; j_call: TRBJ1-1; cdr3_aa: CASSSGTDNTEAFF; cdr3_nt: TGCGCCAGCAGTTCCGGGACAGATAACACTGAAGCTTTCTTT
clone_size: NA; d_call: NA; v_call: TRBV23-1; j_call: TRBJ2-2; cdr3_aa: CASRAISIIGELFF; cdr3_nt: TGCGCCAGCAGGGCAATCTCGATTATCGGGGAGCTGTTTTTT
clone_size: NA; d_call: NA; v_call: TRBV27; j_call: TRBJ2-7; cdr3_aa: CASKPAGSGREQYF; cdr3_nt: TGTGCCAGTAAGCCGGCGGGGTCCGGTCGCGAGCAGTACTTC
clone_size: NA; d_call: NA; v_call: TRBV11-3; j_call: TRBJ2-1; cdr3_aa: CASSPDRDNEQFF; cdr3_nt: TGTGCCAGCAGCCCGGACAGAGACAATGAGCAGTTCTTC
clone_size: NA; d_call: NA; v_call: TRBV15; j_call: TRBJ2-5; cdr3_aa: CATSRETTAARETQYF; cdr3_nt: TGTGCCACCAGCAGGGAAACTACGGCCGCGAGGGAGACCCAGTACTTC
clone_size: NA; d_call: TRBD1; v_call: TRBV15; j_call: TRBJ2-7; cdr3_aa: CATSRGTGSEQYF; cdr3_nt: TGTGCCACCAGCAGGGGGACAGGGTCCGAGCAGTACTTC
clone_size: NA; d_call: TRBD2; v_call: TRBV9; j_call: TRBJ2-7; cdr3_aa: CASTRGLAGGPKYF; cdr3_nt: TGTGCCAGCACCAGGGGACTAGCGGGAGGGCCCAAGTACTTC
clone_size: NA; d_call: TRBD2; v_call: TRBV6-4; j_call: TRBJ2-2; cdr3_aa: CASSAQRGTGELFF; cdr3_nt: TGTGCCAGCAGTGCCCAGCGGGGTACCGGGGAGCTGTTTTTT
clone_size: NA; d_call: NA; v_call: TRBV28; j_call: TRBJ1-5; cdr3_aa: CASSSTIRTQHF; cdr3_nt: TGTGCCAGCAGTTCCACTATTAGAACCCAGCATTTT
clone_size: NA; d_call: TRBD1; v_call: TRBV29-1; j_call: TRBJ2-7; cdr3_aa: CSVEINRGSEQYF; cdr3_nt: TGCAGCGTTGAAATCAACAGGGGAAGTGAGCAGTACTTC
clone_size: NA; d_call: TRBD1; v_call: TRBV2; j_call: TRBJ1-2; cdr3_aa: CASSRQGADYGYTF; cdr3_nt: TGTGCCAGCAGTCGACAGGGGGCAGACTATGGCTACACCTTC
clone_size: NA; d_call: NA; v_call: TRBV7-9; j_call: TRBJ1-5; cdr3_aa: CASSTDGRVGQPQHF; cdr3_nt: TGTGCCAGCAGCACAGACGGCAGGGTAGGTCAGCCCCAGCATTTT
clone_size: NA; d_call: NA; v_call: TRBV29-1; j_call: TRBJ1-1; cdr3_aa: CSVGSPGDTEAFF; cdr3_nt: TGCAGCGTTGGTAGTCCCGGGGACACTGAAGCTTTCTTT
clone_size: NA; d_call: NA; v_call: TRBV2; j_call: TRBJ1-3; cdr3_aa: CASRLRGSTGNTIYF; cdr3_nt: TGTGCCAGCAGGCTCAGGGGAAGTACTGGAAACACCATATATTTT
clone_size: NA; d_call: NA; v_call: TRBV4-1; j_call: TRBJ1-1; cdr3_aa: CASSPPGGEGTEAFF; cdr3_nt: TGCGCCAGCAGCCCCCCGGGCGGTGAGGGCACTGAAGCTTTCTTT
clone_size: NA; d_call: NA; v_call: TRBV14; j_call: TRBJ2-3; cdr3_aa: CASSTTGGTDTQYF; cdr3_nt: TGTGCCAGCAGCACGACGGGAGGCACAGATACGCAGTATTTT
clone_size: few; d_call: NA; v_call: TRBV6-6; j_call: TRBJ2-2; cdr3_aa: CASSGTSGSGELFF; cdr3_nt: TGTGCCAGCTCCGGGACAAGTGGTTCCGGGGAGCTGTTTTTT
clone_size: NA; d_call: NA; v_call: TRBV7-8; j_call: TRBJ2-7; cdr3_aa: CASSLGGGAYEQYF; cdr3_nt: TGTGCCAGCAGCTTAGGGGGAGGAGCCTACGAGCAGTACTTC
clone_size: NA; d_call: NA; v_call: TRBV10-3; j_call: TRBJ2-5; cdr3_aa: CAIRPDTQETQYF; cdr3_nt: TGTGCCATCAGACCAGACACGCAAGAGACCCAGTACTTC
clone_size: NA; d_call: TRBD1; v_call: TRBV27; j_call: TRBJ1-6; cdr3_aa: CASSPRTGGNSNSPLHF; cdr3_nt: TGTGCCAGCAGCCCCCGGACAGGGGGGAATTCGAATTCACCCCTCCACTTT
clone_size: NA; d_call: TRBD2; v_call: TRBV4-1; j_call: TRBJ2-7; cdr3_aa: CASSQLLAGAYEQYF; cdr3_nt: TGCGCCAGCAGCCAGCTACTAGCGGGGGCCTACGAGCAGTACTTC
clone_size: NA; d_call: NA; v_call: TRBV7-9; j_call: TRBJ2-7; cdr3_aa: CASSSSDEQYF; cdr3_nt: TGTGCCAGCAGCTCTTCGGACGAGCAGTACTTC
clone_size: few; d_call: TRBD2; v_call: TRBV7-9; j_call: TRBJ2-3; cdr3_aa: CASTSAGVSTDTQYF; cdr3_nt: TGTGCCAGCACTTCGGCGGGAGTGAGCACAGATACGCAGTATTTT
clone_size: few; d_call: NA; v_call: TRBV7-6; j_call: TRBJ1-4; cdr3_aa: CASSSGVAGEKLFF; cdr3_nt: TGTGCCAGCAGCTCGGGGGTGGCGGGTGAAAAACTGTTTTTT
clone_size: NA; d_call: NA; v_call: TRBV28; j_call: TRBJ2-2; cdr3_aa: CATISGGADTGELFF; cdr3_nt: TGTGCCACCATTAGTGGGGGCGCGGACACCGGGGAGCTGTTTTTT
clone_size: once; d_call: NA; v_call: TRBV5-4; j_call: TRBJ1-6; cdr3_aa: CASSPLAGVDSPLHF; cdr3_nt: TGTGCCAGCAGCCCCCTGGCAGGGGTCGATTCACCCCTCCACTTT
clone_size: NA; d_call: NA; v_call: TRBV5-4; j_call: TRBJ2-1; cdr3_aa: CASSSLGENEQFF; cdr3_nt: TGTGCCAGCAGCTCGCTGGGAGAGAATGAGCAGTTCTTC
clone_size: NA; d_call: TRBD2; v_call: TRBV5-1; j_call: TRBJ2-7; cdr3_aa: CASSFSPGGSISYEQYF; cdr3_nt: TGCGCCAGCAGCTTCTCTCCGGGGGGATCCATCTCCTACGAGCAGTACTTC
clone_size: NA; d_call: NA; v_call: TRBV18; j_call: TRBJ1-4; cdr3_aa: CASSPLDSEKLFF; cdr3_nt: TGTGCCAGCTCACCCTTGGACAGTGAAAAACTGTTTTTT
clone_size: once; d_call: NA; v_call: TRBV27; j_call: TRBJ2-6; cdr3_aa: CASSLDRSSGANVLTF; cdr3_nt: TGTGCCAGCAGCCTCGACAGGAGCTCTGGGGCCAACGTCCTGACTTTC
clone_size: NA; d_call: TRBD2; v_call: TRBV5-1; j_call: TRBJ2-3; cdr3_aa: CASSVGLATDTQYF; cdr3_nt: TGCGCCAGCAGCGTCGGACTAGCCACAGATACGCAGTATTTT
clone_size: few; d_call: TRBD1; v_call: TRBV4-1; j_call: TRBJ1-4; cdr3_aa: CASSLTGQGEEKLFF; cdr3_nt: TGCGCCAGCAGCCTTACGGGACAGGGTGAAGAAAAACTGTTTTTT
clone_size: few; d_call: NA; v_call: TRBV5-6; j_call: TRBJ2-1; cdr3_aa: CASSLAGIYNEQFF; cdr3_nt: TGTGCCAGCAGCTTGGCCGGGATCTACAATGAGCAGTTCTTC
clone_size: NA; d_call: NA; v_call: TRBV5-1; j_call: TRBJ2-3; cdr3_aa: CASSEGGWSDTQYF; cdr3_nt: TGCGCCAGCAGTGAGGGGGGGTGGTCAGATACGCAGTATTTT
clone_size: few; d_call: NA; v_call: TRBV5-1; j_call: TRBJ2-3; cdr3_aa: CASSPTPTQASKTSTDTQYF; cdr3_nt: TGCGCCAGCAGCCCGACTCCGACCCAAGCGTCAAAAACGAGCACAGATACGCAGTATTTT
clone_size: NA; d_call: NA; v_call: TRBV6-1; j_call: TRBJ2-2; cdr3_aa: CASSEARATGELFF; cdr3_nt: TGTGCCAGCAGTGAAGCACGCGCGACCGGGGAGCTGTTTTTT
clone_size: NA; d_call: NA; v_call: TRBV7-9; j_call: TRBJ1-5; cdr3_aa: CASSLADIDQPQHF; cdr3_nt: TGTGCCAGCAGCTTAGCGGACATAGATCAGCCCCAGCATTTT
clone_size: NA; d_call: NA; v_call: TRBV5-8; j_call: TRBJ2-7; cdr3_aa: CASSLGQNYEQYF; cdr3_nt: TGTGCCAGCAGCTTGGGACAAAACTACGAGCAGTACTTC
clone_size: NA; d_call: TRBD1; v_call: TRBV2; j_call: TRBJ1-1; cdr3_aa: CASSPTARGHTEAFF; cdr3_nt: TGTGCCAGCAGTCCCACTGCTAGGGGGCACACTGAAGCTTTCTTT
clone_size: NA; d_call: NA; v_call: TRBV5-3; j_call: TRBJ2-3; cdr3_aa: CARSLWRGEGTDTQYF; cdr3_nt: TGTGCCAGAAGCTTATGGCGGGGAGAAGGTACAGATACGCAGTATTTT